This TCR beta chain is drawn from a study of blood T cell repertoires in COVID-19. There are 16 residues in the CDR3. From germline, CDR1 is SGHAT and CDR2 FQNNGV. With 6 bases removed from V and 1 base from J, the gap between germline ends came to 18 bases. Individuals drawn from about two dozen US areas were roughly 18 to 95 years old. Assay: immunoSEQ multiplex PCR; the TCRdb copy retains only in-frame clones and omits some. The table lists under 250,000 clones, roughly nine tenths of them singletons. The V gene is TRBV11-2, the J gene TRBJ1-1; D might be TRBD1 (6 bases). Material for sequencing was PBMCs or T cells enriched from blood (not recorded which). The sequence was collected from a man aged 30 to 39 who had recovered from COVID-19. DNA for the CDR3: TGTGCCAGCAGGCAATTCCCCGGGACACCGAACACTGAAGCTTTCTTT. Amino acids: CASRQFPGTPNTEAFF.